Listed here are 13 T cell receptor beta chains from one sample, sequenced in a study of monozygotic twins with inflammatory bowel disease. TCRdb reworked the 5' RACE reads into one entry per CDR3 protein, no DNA. The sample's table shows around 400,000 distinct CDR3 sequences. The source material was blood. The receptors originated from a human donor with ulcerative colitis or Crohn's disease, or a healthy co-twin of an affected twin (not recorded which).

This chain links TRBV7-2 with TRBJ1-5. The V gene's germline CDR1 is SGHTA and CDR2 FQGNSA. The CDR3 spans 15 residues. CDR3 sequence reads: CASSLVGDSNQPQHF.

This rearrangement joins TRBV4-1 to TRBJ1-3; TCRdb picks TRBD1, but there is no DNA to check that call. Germline assignment: CDR1 MGHRA and CDR2 YSYEKL. The CDR3 covers 16 residues. The CDR3 reads CASSQMGGVSGNTIYF.

The chain joins TRBV7-9 to TRBJ1-4; the TRBD1 assignment by TCRdb is unverifiable without DNA. The CDR3 sequence is 14 residues long. The germline V gene encodes CDR1 SEHNR and CDR2 FQNEAQ (reference sequence). The CDR3 spells CASSSGRWDEKLFF.

The V gene is TRBV28, the J gene TRBJ2-1. The CDR3 loop spans 12 amino acids. Germline V gene lookup returns CDR1 MDHEN and CDR2 SYDVKM. The CDR3 spells CASSQIYNEQFF. The complete variable domain, with remaining parts taken from reference TRBV28 and TRBJ2-1, reads DVKVTQSSRYLVKRTGEKVFLECVQDMDHENMFWYRQDPGLGLRLIYFSYDVKMKEKGDIPEGYSVSREKKERFSLILESASTNQTSMYLCASSQIYNEQFFGPGTRLTVL.

The chain is built from TRBV6-2 or TRBV6-3 and TRBJ2-7; TCRdb gives TRBD2 as the D gene, but with no DNA this cannot be confirmed. The CDR3 has 17 residues. In germline, CDR1 is MNHEY, CDR2 SVGEGT. CDR3 loop: CASSYPLTSGGSYEQYF.

The chain uses TRBV20-1 and TRBJ2-7; absent DNA, TCRdb's TRBD1 call cannot be checked. The germline CDR1 and CDR2 sequences are DFQATT and SNEGSKA (reference sequence). The CDR3 has 13 residues. CDR3 region: CSARTPGGSEQYF.

The chain is built from TRBV20-1 and TRBJ2-3. The CDR3 is 11 residues long. Germline CDR1 reads DFQATT; CDR2 reads SNEGSKA (reference sequence). CDR3 loop: CSARALDTQYF.

The CDR3 loop is CASSSGGVYGYTF. This sequence joins TRBV27 and TRBJ1-2; TCRdb names TRBD1, which stays unverified in the absence of DNA. Germline-derived CDR1 and CDR2 are MNHEY and SMNVEV (reference sequence). The CDR3 loop spans 13 amino acids.

The V and J genes are TRBV5-1 and TRBJ1-6; TCRdb lists TRBD1, though no DNA is available to test this call. The length of the CDR3 is 18 residues. Germline CDR1 SGHRS, CDR2 YFSETQ. The CDR3 region is CASSLAPLHGTGNSPLHF.

The chain carries TRBV5-1 and TRBJ1-4; TCRdb names TRBD1, which stays unverified in the absence of DNA. Germline V gene sequence: CDR1 SGHRS, CDR2 YFSETQ. This CDR3 contains 16 residues. CDR3: CASSPPLGTEGEKLFF.

The CDR3 reads CASSQGGQGSYNEQFF. The chain recombines TRBV4-3 with TRBJ2-1. The CDR3 extends over 16 amino acids. The germline V gene has CDR1 LGHNA and CDR2 YSLEER.

This rearrangement joins TRBV10-1 to TRBJ2-3; the D gene TCRdb calls, TRBD2, cannot be checked with no DNA. The CDR3 totals 18 residues. Germline loops: CDR1 WNHNN, CDR2 SYGVQD (reference sequence). CDR3 region: CASSEPSTTSERGDTQYF.

J is TRBJ1-2 and V is TRBV7-2. Germline-derived CDR1 and CDR2 are SGHTA and FQGNSA. The CDR3 is 15 amino acids. The chain's CDR3 is CASSQPPRTGDGYTF.